A single sample gave rise to the 14 T cell receptor beta chains below, sequenced in a study of CD8+ T cells in alopecia areata. Extracted from the samples, RNA was reverse transcribed into cDNA to serve as the sequencing template. Libraries were prepared by immunoSEQ multiplex PCR; TCRdb keeps only in-frame clonotypes and omits some of them. This sample yields about 110,000 clones, of which around 55% are seen a single time; roughly 19% belongs to the top ten. Input material: CD8+ T cells sorted from blood. Receptor source: a human donor in good health.

In regard to this clone: Other DNA sequences in the sample encode the same CDR3. V is TRBV5-6 and J is TRBJ2-5, with D possibly being TRBD1 or TRBD2 (5 bases each). CDR1 and CDR2 from the germline V gene are SGHDT and YYEEEE. Trimming took 0 bases from V and 5 from J, leaving 11 bases between them. CDR3 length: 14 residues. CDR3 in amino acids: CASSLVGVQETQYF. In nucleotides, the CDR3 is TGTGCCAGCAGCTTGGTGGGGGTACAGGAGACCCAGTACTTC. Based on the CDR3 plus reference TRBV5-6 and TRBJ2-5, the full variable domain is DAGVTQSPTHLIKTRGQQVTLRCSPKSGHDTVSWYQQALGQGPQFIFQYYEEEERQRGNFPDRFSGHQFPNYSSELNVNALLLGDSALYLCASSLVGVQETQYFGPGTRLLVL.

This chain links TRBV29-1 with TRBJ2-1; D not resolved. In germline, CDR1 is SQVTM, CDR2 ANQGSEA. The CDR3 has 14 amino acids. Trimming stripped 2 bases from V and 6 bases from J, with 14 bases between. The CDR3: CSVENRVFGNEQFF. CDR3 DNA sequence: TGCAGCGTTGAAAATAGGGTGTTTGGCAATGAGCAGTTCTTC.

V gene TRBV7-9 combines with J gene TRBJ2-7, with D unresolved. Germline V gene data show CDR1 as SEHNR and CDR2 as FQNEAQ (reference sequence). The CDR3 runs 15 residues. V was pared by 0 bases and J by 1 base, with 10 bases between. In DNA, the CDR3 is TGTGCCAGCAGCTTAGCCCTACTCGGTTCCTACGAGCAGTACTTC. It translates to CASSLALLGSYEQYF.

The gene calls are TRBV5-6 and TRBJ2-5; no clear D. From germline, CDR1 is SGHDT and CDR2 YYEEEE. Trimming took off 1 base at V and 5 bases at J, with 9 bases between the two ends. The CDR3 length is 13 residues. CDR3 bases: TGTGCCAGCAGCTTGCCGAGCGCGGAGACCCAGTACTTC. This codes for CASSLPSAETQYF.

The J gene is TRBJ1-6, the V gene TRBV4-3, with D maybe TRBD1 (5 bases). Germline V lookup: CDR1 LGHNA, CDR2 YSLEER. V was pared by 3 bases and J by 9 bases, with 21 bases between. The CDR3 consists of 17 residues. In nucleotides, the CDR3 is TGCGCCAGCAGCCACGGCCGTCGGGACTCCCTAAGTTCACCCCTCCACTTT. Translation gives CASSHGRRDSLSSPLHF.

The chain couples TRBV5-6 to TRBJ1-2; unclear D gene. The CDR3 spans 12 residues. The V and J ends lost 4 bases and 1 base respectively, with 5 bases between them. Germline assignment: CDR1 SGHDT and CDR2 YYEEEE. For the CDR3, the DNA is TGTGCCAGCAGCGCCAATAACTATGGCTACACCTTC. Protein sequence: CASSANNYGYTF.

The J gene is TRBJ2-5, the V gene TRBV29-1; D is perhaps TRBD2 (6 bases). The J call is uncertain, as TRBJ2-7 better fits the DNA end. Looked up from germline, CDR1 is SQVTM and CDR2 is ANQGSEA. The CDR3 is made up of 14 amino acids. DNA of the CDR3: TGCAGCGTTTCTGGGGGGACTTCCTGGGGCGAGCAGTACTTC. Amino acids: CSVSGGTSWGEQYF.

In nucleotides, the CDR3 is TGTGCCAGCAGTGGCTCCGGGACAGGGTTTATGAACACTGAAGCTTTCTTT. It encodes CASSGSGTGFMNTEAFF. The V call is TRBV25-1, the J call TRBJ1-1; 9 bases are shared with TRBD1. The CDR3 covers 17 residues. Germline V CDR1 and CDR2: MGHDK, SYGVNS. Unmatched junction bases numbered 9, after V lost 4 bases and J lost 0 bases.

This clone came up a few times. V usage is TRBV9 and J usage is TRBJ1-1, with 10 bases matching TRBD1. The CDR3 has 13 residues. The germline V gene has CDR1 SGDLS and CDR2 YYNGEE. The J segment lost 7 bases and the V segment lost 2 bases, leaving 2 bases of the junction unmatched. CDR3 loop: CASSVGQGSEAFF. The CDR3 DNA is TGTGCCAGCAGCGTGGGACAGGGGAGTGAAGCTTTCTTT.

The chain carries TRBV29-1 and TRBJ1-2, with D maybe TRBD1 (5 bases). From germline, CDR1 is SQVTM and CDR2 ANQGSEA. The CDR3 is 13 amino acids. V was shortened by 4 bases and J by 4 bases, with 13 bases between the two germline ends. The CDR3, as DNA: TGCAGCGTTGTTTTTGACAGATTCTATGGCTACACCTTC. Encoded protein: CSVVFDRFYGYTF. The full variable domain, completed using reference TRBV29-1 and TRBJ1-2, is SAVISQKPSRDICQRGTSLTIQCQVDSQVTMMFWYRQQPGQSLTLIATANQGSEATYESGFVIDKFPISRPNLTFSTLTVSNMSPEDSSIYLCSVVFDRFYGYTFGSGTRLTVV.

This clone was found once. The chain joins TRBV13 to TRBJ2-1; D uncertain. V was trimmed by 4 bases and J by 4 bases, leaving 8 bases between them. In germline, CDR1 is PRHDT, CDR2 FYEKMQ (reference sequence). There are 13 residues in the CDR3. The CDR3, as DNA: TGTGCCAGCAGCTCTACACGGTACAATGAGCAGTTCTTC. This encodes CASSSTRYNEQFF.

The chain joins TRBV5-6 to TRBJ2-7, with 12 nucleotides matching TRBD2. Germline assignment: CDR1 SGHDT and CDR2 YYEEEE. Trimming at V came to 2 bases and at J to 5 bases, leaving 5 bases not matched to a gene. CDR3 length: 15 residues. The CDR3 nucleotides are TGTGCCAGCAGCTTAGGACTAGCGGGGATAGACGAGCAGTACTTC. Its translation: CASSLGLAGIDEQYF.

This clone has more than one count but fewer than ten. V is TRBV29-1 and J is TRBJ2-7; no clear D gene. V gave up 8 bases and J gave up 7 bases, with 12 bases separating them. This CDR3 region has 10 residues. Germline loops: CDR1 SQVTM, CDR2 ANQGSEA. The CDR3 DNA sequence: TGCAGCACTGGTATACGGGAGCAGTACTTC. Encoded protein: CSTGIREQYF.

The chain uses TRBV18 and TRBJ1-1; D is unclear. Germline values: CDR1 KGHSH, CDR2 LQKENI. This CDR3 region has 14 residues. The germline V and J ends were trimmed by 9 bases and 3 bases, with 17 bases remaining between them. Written as DNA, the CDR3 is TGTGCCAGTTCGTTATGGCTGAGCCACACTGAAGCTTTCTTT. This gives the protein CASSLWLSHTEAFF.